A single sample gave rise to the 3 T cell receptor beta chains below, sequenced in a study of technical replicates of blood from a handful of donors. Only in-frame clones appear in the TCRdb table, and some are missing; sequencing was by immunoSEQ multiplex PCR. This sample has under 85,000 clones, with 94% found just once. Source material: T cells isolated from PBMCs. The receptors were sampled from a human donor in good health.

This sequence joins TRBV28 and TRBJ2-7; 10 nucleotides line up with TRBD2. J was trimmed by 5 bases and V by 5 bases; bases with no gene match: 9. Germline V lookup: CDR1 MDHEN, CDR2 SYDVKM. CDR3 size: 15 residues. As DNA, the CDR3 is TGTGCCAGCAGTGCTCTAGCGGGAGTGCAGGACGAGCAGTACTTC. Encoded protein: CASSALAGVQDEQYF.

This chain uses TRBV28 with TRBJ2-2; no clear D. Per the germline V gene, CDR1 is MDHEN and CDR2 is SYDVKM. With 7 bases removed from V and 2 bases from J, the gap between germline ends came to 17 bases. This CDR3 region has 16 residues. CDR3 DNA: TGTGCCAGCATCGGAACAGACCTCGCAAACACCGGGGAGCTGTTTTTT. Translated, it gives CASIGTDLANTGELFF.

This clone was counted once. This chain links TRBV5-8 with TRBJ1-5, with D uncertain. Germline values: CDR1 SGHTS, CDR2 YDEGEE. Deletions cut 0 bases from V and 5 bases from J, with 12 bases between. The CDR3 totals 15 residues. The CDR3 DNA is TGTGCCAGCAGCTTGGTACCAGGCGGGGATCAGCCCCAGCATTTT. It specifies CASSLVPGGDQPQHF.